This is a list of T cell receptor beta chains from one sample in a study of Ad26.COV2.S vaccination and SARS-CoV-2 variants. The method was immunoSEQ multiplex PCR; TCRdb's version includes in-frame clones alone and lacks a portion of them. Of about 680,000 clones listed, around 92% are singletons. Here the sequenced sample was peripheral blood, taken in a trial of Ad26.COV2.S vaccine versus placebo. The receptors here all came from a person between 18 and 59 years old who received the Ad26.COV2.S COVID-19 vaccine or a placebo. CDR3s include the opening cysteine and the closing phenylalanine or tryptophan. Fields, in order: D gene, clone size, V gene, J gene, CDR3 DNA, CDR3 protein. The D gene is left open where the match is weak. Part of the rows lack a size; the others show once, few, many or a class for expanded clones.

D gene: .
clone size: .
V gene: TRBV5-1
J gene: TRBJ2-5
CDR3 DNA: TGCGCCAGCAGCTTGGTTGTGGGAGTTACAGAGACCCAGTACTTC
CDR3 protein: CASSLVVGVTETQYF

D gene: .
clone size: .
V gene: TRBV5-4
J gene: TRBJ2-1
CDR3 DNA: TGTGCCAGCAGCTTGGGGCAGGCCGCAGGGTACAATGAGCAGTTCTTC
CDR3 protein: CASSLGQAAGYNEQFF

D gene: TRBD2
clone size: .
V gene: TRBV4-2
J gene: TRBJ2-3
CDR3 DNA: TGTGCCAGCAGCCAACCCGGGACTAGCGGGAGCCGAGGGACAGATACGCAGTATTTT
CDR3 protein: CASSQPGTSGSRGTDTQYF

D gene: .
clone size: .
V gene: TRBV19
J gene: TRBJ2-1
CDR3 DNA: TGTGCCAGTAGTATAGAAAGTGGGGCCCAGGGTGAGCAGTTCTTC
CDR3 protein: CASSIESGAQGEQFF

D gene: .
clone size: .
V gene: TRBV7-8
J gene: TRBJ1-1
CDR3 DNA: TGTGCCAGCAGGCCGAGGGGGAACACTGAAGCTTTCTTT
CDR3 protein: CASRPRGNTEAFF

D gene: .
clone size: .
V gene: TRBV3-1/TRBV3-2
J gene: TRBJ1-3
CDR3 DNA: TGTGCCAGCAGCGGACAGGGAAACACCATATATTTT
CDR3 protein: CASSGQGNTIYF

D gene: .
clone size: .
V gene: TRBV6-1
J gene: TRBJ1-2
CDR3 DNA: TGTGCCAGCAGTGAAGGGAACAGGGCCTATGGCTACACCTTC
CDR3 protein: CASSEGNRAYGYTF

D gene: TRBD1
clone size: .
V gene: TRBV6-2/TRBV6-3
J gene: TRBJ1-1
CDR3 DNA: TGTGCCAGCAGTTACTGGGACAGGGGGCGCGATGTGAGTCTCCGGGCTTTCTTT
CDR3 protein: CASSYWDRGRDVSLRAFF

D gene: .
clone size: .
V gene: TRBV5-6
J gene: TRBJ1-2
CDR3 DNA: TGTGCCAGCAGTATACGGGGGCAGCTCTATGGCTACACCTTC
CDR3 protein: CASSIRGQLYGYTF

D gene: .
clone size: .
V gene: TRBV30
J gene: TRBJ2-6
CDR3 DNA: TGTGCCTGGAGTGTAAGAGGGGGGCGCTTCTCTGGGGCCAACGTCCTGACTTTC
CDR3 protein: CAWSVRGGRFSGANVLTF

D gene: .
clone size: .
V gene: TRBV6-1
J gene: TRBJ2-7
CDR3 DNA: TGTGCCAGCAGTTTTGGACGGAGCTCCTACGAGCAGTACTTC
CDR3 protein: CASSFGRSSYEQYF

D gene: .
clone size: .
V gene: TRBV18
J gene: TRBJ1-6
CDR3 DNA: TGTGCCAGCTCACCACCGTCCCCAGCGGGGAATTCACCCCTCCACTTT
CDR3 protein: CASSPPSPAGNSPLHF

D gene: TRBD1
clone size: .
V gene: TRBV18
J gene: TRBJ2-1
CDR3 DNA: TGTGCCAGCTCACCAGGACAGGGCGCGGCCCTGGTAACCAATGAGCAGTTCTTC
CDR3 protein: CASSPGQGAALVTNEQFF

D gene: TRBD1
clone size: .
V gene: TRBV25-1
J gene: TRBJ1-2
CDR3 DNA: TGTGCCAGCGGGGATTTACAGGGGCGGCTTGGCTACACCTTC
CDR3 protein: CASGDLQGRLGYTF

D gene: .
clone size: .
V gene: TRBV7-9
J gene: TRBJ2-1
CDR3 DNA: TGTGCCAGCAGCTTAGGCGGGCCCGGGAATGAGCAGTTCTTC
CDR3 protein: CASSLGGPGNEQFF

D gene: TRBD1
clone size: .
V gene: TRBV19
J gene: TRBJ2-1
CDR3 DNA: TGTGCCAGTAGTACCATCACAGGGGTCCTAGGCAATGAGCAGTTCTTC
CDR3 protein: CASSTITGVLGNEQFF

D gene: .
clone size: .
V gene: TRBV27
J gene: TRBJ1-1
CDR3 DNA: TGTGCCAGCAGTTTCGACGTCAGCGGGACTGAAGCTTTCTTT
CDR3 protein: CASSFDVSGTEAFF

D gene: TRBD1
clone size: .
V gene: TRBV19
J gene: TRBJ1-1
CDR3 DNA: TGTGCCAGTAGCGTACAGGGGGCAAGTTGGGCTTTCTTT
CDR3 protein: CASSVQGASWAFF

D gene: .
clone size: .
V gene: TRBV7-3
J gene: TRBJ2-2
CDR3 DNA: TGTGCCAGCAGCCGTATCCTGGTGGGGGCAGACACCGGGGAGCTGTTTTTT
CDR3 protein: CASSRILVGADTGELFF

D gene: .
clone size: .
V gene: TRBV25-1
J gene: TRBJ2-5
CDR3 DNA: TGTGCCAGCAGTGCCTGGACAGTACAAGAGACCCAGTACTTC
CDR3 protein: CASSAWTVQETQYF

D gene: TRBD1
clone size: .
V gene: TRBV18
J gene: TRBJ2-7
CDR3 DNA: TGTGCCAGCTCACCACCGGCGACAGGGGACGAGCAGTACTTC
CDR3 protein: CASSPPATGDEQYF

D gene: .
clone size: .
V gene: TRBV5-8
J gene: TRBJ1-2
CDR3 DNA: TGTGCCAGCAGCGGTAACTACCATGGCTACACCTTC
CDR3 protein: CASSGNYHGYTF

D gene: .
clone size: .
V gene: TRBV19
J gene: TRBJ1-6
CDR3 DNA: TGTGCCAGTAAGGCGGGGTGGGATAATTCACCCCTCCACTTT
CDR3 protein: CASKAGWDNSPLHF

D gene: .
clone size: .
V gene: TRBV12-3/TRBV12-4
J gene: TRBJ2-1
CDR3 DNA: TGTGCCAGCAGTCAAGACCAGGGGATGGGGCAGTTCTTC
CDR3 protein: CASSQDQGMGQFF

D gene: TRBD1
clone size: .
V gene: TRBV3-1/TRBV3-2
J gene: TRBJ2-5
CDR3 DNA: TGTGCCAGCAGCCAGGGGACAGGGGTGGAGACCCAGTACTTC
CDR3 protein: CASSQGTGVETQYF

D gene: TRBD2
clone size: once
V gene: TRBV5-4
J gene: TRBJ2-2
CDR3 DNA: TGTGCCAGCAGCTTAGCGGGAACAACCGGGGAGCTGTTTTTT
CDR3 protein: CASSLAGTTGELFF

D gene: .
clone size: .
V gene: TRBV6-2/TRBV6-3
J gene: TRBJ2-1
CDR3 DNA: TGTGCCAGCAGTGCGAGCGGCTCCTACAATGAGCGGTTCTTC
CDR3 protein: CASSASGSYNERFF

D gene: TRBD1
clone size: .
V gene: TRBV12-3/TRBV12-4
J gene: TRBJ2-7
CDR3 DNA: TGTGCCAGTGGGACAGGGGAGTACTACGAGCAGTACTTC
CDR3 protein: CASGTGEYYEQYF

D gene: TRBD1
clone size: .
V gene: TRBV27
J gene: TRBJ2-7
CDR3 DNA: TGTGCCAGCAGTTCGACCGGGACAGGGCGATACGAGCAGTACTTC
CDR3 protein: CASSSTGTGRYEQYF

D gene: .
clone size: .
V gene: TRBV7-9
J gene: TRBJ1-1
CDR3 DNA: TGTGCCAGCAGCTTAGCGATGGGTGGGGCGGACACTGAAGCTTTCTTT
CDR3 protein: CASSLAMGGADTEAFF

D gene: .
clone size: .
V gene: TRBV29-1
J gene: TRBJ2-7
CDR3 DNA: TGCAGCGTCCGCAGGGGTGCGGACTACGAGCAGTACTTC
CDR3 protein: CSVRRGADYEQYF

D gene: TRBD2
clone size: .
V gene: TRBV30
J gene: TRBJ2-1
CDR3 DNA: TGTGCCTGGAGTCCCAGACTAGCGGGAGAGCAGTTCTTC
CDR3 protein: CAWSPRLAGEQFF

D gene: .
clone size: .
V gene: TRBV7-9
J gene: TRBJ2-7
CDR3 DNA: TGTGCCAGCAGCTTACTAGGGACCGAGCAGTACTTC
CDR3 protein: CASSLLGTEQYF

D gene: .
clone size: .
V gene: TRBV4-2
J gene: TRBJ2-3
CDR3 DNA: TGTGCCAGCAGCCTAGAGAAGAGGGGCCGCACAGATACGCAGTATTTT
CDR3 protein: CASSLEKRGRTDTQYF

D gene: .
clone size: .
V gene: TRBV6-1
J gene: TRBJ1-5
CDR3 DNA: TGTGCCAGCAGTGAATACAGGCCCCAGCATTTT
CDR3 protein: CASSEYRPQHF

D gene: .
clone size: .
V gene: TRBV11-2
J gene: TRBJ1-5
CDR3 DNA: TGTGCCAGCAGTTTAGATTCTCAGGAGAATCAGCCCCAGCATTTT
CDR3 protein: CASSLDSQENQPQHF

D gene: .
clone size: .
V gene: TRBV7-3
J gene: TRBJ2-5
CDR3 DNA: TGTGCCAGCAGCTTGACTAGAGAGGAGACCCAGTACTTC
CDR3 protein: CASSLTREETQYF

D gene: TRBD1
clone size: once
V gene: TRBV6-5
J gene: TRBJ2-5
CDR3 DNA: TGTGCCAGCAGCCGAGACAGGGTCCAAGAGACCCAGTACTTC
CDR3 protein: CASSRDRVQETQYF

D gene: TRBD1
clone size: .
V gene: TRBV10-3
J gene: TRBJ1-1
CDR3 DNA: TGTGCCATCATGTTCCTTACAACGGGACAGTCGAACACTGAAGCTTTCTTT
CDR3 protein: CAIMFLTTGQSNTEAFF

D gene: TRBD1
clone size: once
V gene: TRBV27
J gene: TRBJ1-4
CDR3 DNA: TGTGCCAGCAGTCAAGGACAGGGGGCGTCTGGTGAAAAACTGTTTTTT
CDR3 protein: CASSQGQGASGEKLFF

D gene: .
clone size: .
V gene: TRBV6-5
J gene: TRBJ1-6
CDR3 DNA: TGTGCCAGCAGCGGACAGCCCTATAATTCACCCCTCCACTTT
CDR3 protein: CASSGQPYNSPLHF

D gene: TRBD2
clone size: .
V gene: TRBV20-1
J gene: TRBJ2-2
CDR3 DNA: TGCAGTGCTAGTGGGGGACTAGCGGGAGTAAGTGCTACCGGGGAGCTGTTTTTT
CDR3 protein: CSASGGLAGVSATGELFF

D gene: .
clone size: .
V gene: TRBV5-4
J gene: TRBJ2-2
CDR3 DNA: TGTGCCAGCAGCTGGGGACTGAACACCGGGGAGCTGTTTTTT
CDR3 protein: CASSWGLNTGELFF

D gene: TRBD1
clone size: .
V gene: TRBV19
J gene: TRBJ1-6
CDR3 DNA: TGTGCCAGTAGTCGGACAGGGGTGTCACCCCTCCACTTT
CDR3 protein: CASSRTGVSPLHF

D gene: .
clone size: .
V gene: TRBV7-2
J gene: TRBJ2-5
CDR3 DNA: TGTGCCAGCAGCTTAGGGGGTAGCGGTCAAGAGACCCAGTACTTC
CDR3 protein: CASSLGGSGQETQYF

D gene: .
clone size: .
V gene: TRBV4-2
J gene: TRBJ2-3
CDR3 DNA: TGTGCCAGCAGCCAAGGTCAGCAGTGGACAGATACGCAGTATTTT
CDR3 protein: CASSQGQQWTDTQYF